A single sample is the source of the 20 T cell receptor beta chains below, sequenced in a study of patients and donors after allogeneic stem cell transplantation. TCRdb processed the RT-PCR reads anew with MiXCR; each CDR3 protein has one entry. The data hold more than 20,000 distinct CDR3 sequences, with 42% observed a single time. The sample taken for sequencing was blood, either unsorted or a sorted T cell fraction (not recorded which). The receptors originated from a human donor who was either an allogeneic HSCT recipient or a stem cell or donor lymphocyte infusion donor (not recorded which). It is not recorded whose cells these are; they may come from a transplant donor.

This chain connects TRBV10-3 to TRBJ2-1; TRBD1 agrees at 9 bases. With 5 bases clipped from V and 3 bases from J, the junction kept 14 bases outside the gene matches. In germline, CDR1 is ENHRY, CDR2 SYGVKD. The CDR3 runs to 18 residues. DNA of the CDR3: TGTGCCATCAGTCAAAGACAGGGGGGCCCGACCCACTACAATGAGCAGTTCTTC. Amino acids: CAISQRQGGPTHYNEQFF.

This clonotype showed up just once. V and J are TRBV12-3 or TRBV12-4 and TRBJ1-1, with no clear D. Trimming removed 4 bases at V and 0 bases at J, with 9 bases between. The CDR3 is 14 residues long. CDR3 bases: TGTGCCAGCAGTTCTCAGGACCTGAACACTGAAGCTTTCTTT. Translated, it gives CASSSQDLNTEAFF.

The chain joins TRBV4-1 to TRBJ2-1; 9 bases fit TRBD1. This CDR3 is 15 amino acids long. The V gene's germline CDR1 is MGHRA and CDR2 YSYEKL. J gave up 5 bases and V 3 bases, and 5 bases lay outside the gene matches. The CDR3, as DNA: TGCGCCAGCAGCCATGACAGGGGGATGGACAATGAGCAGTTCTTC. It translates to CASSHDRGMDNEQFF.

This clonotype was counted between two and nine times. The gene calls are TRBV12-3 or TRBV12-4 and TRBJ1-2, with a possible D match to TRBD1 (6 bases). The CDR3 consists of 13 residues. Trimming shortened V by 7 bases and J by 4 bases, and 13 bases separated the two germline ends. CDR3 in amino acids: CASTKTGPYGYTF. CDR3 nucleotides: TGTGCCAGCACCAAGACAGGACCCTATGGCTACACCTTC.

CDR3 sequence (DNA): TGTGCCAGCAGTTTCAGGGGTGGAACTAATGAAAAACTGTTTTTT. Protein product: CASSFRGGTNEKLFF. This chain uses TRBV12-3 or TRBV12-4 with TRBJ1-4, with D perhaps matching TRBD1 (6 bases). Trimming pared 3 bases from V and 1 base from J, leaving 9 bases between. This CDR3 region has 15 residues.

The table lists this clonotype with a few counts. V and J are TRBV28 and TRBJ2-1, with 15 bases aligning to TRBD2. Germline V gives CDR1 MDHEN, CDR2 SYDVKM. V lost 5 bases, J lost 8 bases, and 13 bases stayed unmatched. This CDR3 spans 18 amino acids. CDR3 nucleotide sequence: TGTGCCAGCAGTCTCGGACTAGCGGGAGGGCCTCATGCGGATGAGCAGTTCTTC. It yields the protein CASSLGLAGGPHADEQFF.

The rearrangement joins TRBV10-3 to TRBJ1-3, with D uncertain. The CDR3 contains 11 residues. The V end lost 8 bases, the J end lost 4 bases, and 6 bases lay between the germline ends. The V gene's germline CDR1 is ENHRY and CDR2 SYGVKD. Written as DNA, the CDR3 is TGTGCCATCGGACCCGGAAACACCATATATTTT. Translation: CAIGPGNTIYF.

The chain employs TRBV27 and TRBJ1-5, with D possibly matching TRBD1 (6 bases). The length of the CDR3 is 14 residues. Germline CDR1 and CDR2: MNHEY and SMNVEV (reference sequence). Trimming removed 5 bases at V and 3 bases at J, with 11 bases between. CDR3: CASSTRGTNQPQHF. CDR3 nucleotides: TGTGCCAGCAGTACCAGGGGAACCAATCAGCCCCAGCATTTT.

The chain has TRBV20-1 and TRBJ2-3; 10 bases line up with TRBD1. Germline lookup yields CDR1 DFQATT and CDR2 SNEGSKA (reference sequence). The CDR3 runs to 15 residues. V lost 4 bases to trimming and J lost 0 bases; unmatched junction nucleotides: 4. The CDR3 loop is CSATTGGESTDTQYF. CDR3 bases: TGCAGTGCTACGACAGGGGGCGAGAGCACAGATACGCAGTATTTT.

The chain links TRBV7-9 to TRBJ2-3, with D possibly being TRBD1 (5 bases). The CDR3 is 14 amino acids. Trimming removed 2 bases at V and 4 bases at J, with 10 bases between. Germline V gives CDR1 SEHNR, CDR2 FQNEAQ (reference sequence). CDR3 sequence (DNA): TGTGCCAGCAGCTTATTTCAGGGATCAGATACGCAGTATTTT. Translated: CASSLFQGSDTQYF.

The table lists this clonotype with a few counts. V is TRBV5-1 and J is TRBJ1-3; D unresolved. The CDR3 spans 13 residues. Germline values: CDR1 SGHRS, CDR2 YFSETQ. Trimming shortened V by 1 base and J by 0 bases, and 2 bases separated the two germline ends. The DNA of the CDR3 is TGCGCCAGCAGCTTGATCTCTGGAAACACCATATATTTT. It encodes CASSLISGNTIYF.

The chain uses TRBV20-1 and TRBJ2-1, with D unclear. V lost 4 bases and J 4 bases, leaving 17 bases between the germline ends. CDR3 length: 15 residues. Germline values: CDR1 DFQATT, CDR2 SNEGSKA (reference sequence). The CDR3 is CSATVSLGSYNEQFF. CDR3 in DNA: TGCAGTGCTACCGTATCCCTGGGTAGTTACAATGAGCAGTTCTTC.

The V gene is TRBV25-1, the J gene TRBJ2-3, with unresolved D. This CDR3 has 14 residues. CDR1 and CDR2 (germline): MGHDK, SYGVNS. V shed 3 bases and J shed 3 bases, with 10 bases lying between them. The CDR3 region has the DNA TGTGCCAGCAGTGACCGAGCCCCGACAGATACGCAGTATTTT. Translating gives CASSDRAPTDTQYF. Full variable domain (outside the CDR3, taken from reference TRBV25-1 and TRBJ2-3): EADIYQTPRYLVIGTGKKITLECSQTMGHDKMYWYQQDPGMELHLIHYSYGVNSTEKGDLSSESTVSRIRTEHFPLTLESARPSHTSQYLCASSDRAPTDTQYFGPGTRLTVL.

The chain combines TRBV6-5 with TRBJ1-1; maybe TRBD1 (5 bases). Trimming stripped 7 bases from V and 3 bases from J, with 21 bases between. CDR1 is MNHEY and CDR2 is SVGAGI in the germline V gene. The CDR3 spans 16 residues. The CDR3 loop reads CASTDNPGEGDTEAFF. CDR3 nucleotides: TGTGCCAGCACCGACAATCCGGGGGAAGGCGACACTGAAGCTTTCTTT.

The rearrangement links TRBV20-1 to TRBJ2-3, with a possible D match to TRBD2 (5 bases). Per the germline V gene, CDR1 is DFQATT and CDR2 is SNEGSKA (reference sequence). Trimming took off 0 bases at V and 3 bases at J, with 7 bases between the two ends. This CDR3 is 13 amino acids long. This CDR3 reads CSARDSGTDTQYF. For the CDR3, the DNA is TGCAGTGCTAGAGATTCGGGGACAGATACGCAGTATTTT.

The chain has TRBV6-5 and TRBJ1-1, with D possibly being TRBD1 (6 bases). The CDR3 is 14 residues long. Germline CDR1 MNHEY, CDR2 SVGAGI. V was shortened by 6 bases and J by 4 bases, with 15 bases between the two germline ends. The chain's CDR3 is CASSPRGLSTEAFF. CDR3 sequence (DNA): TGTGCCAGCAGCCCTCGGGGGCTGAGCACTGAAGCTTTCTTT.

For the CDR3, the DNA is TGCAGTGCTGGAGGACAGGGAAATGAGCAGTTCTTC. This sequence encodes CSAGGQGNEQFF. V usage is TRBV20-1 and J usage is TRBJ2-1, with 8 bases that match TRBD1. The length of the CDR3 is 12 residues. The germline V gene encodes CDR1 DFQATT and CDR2 SNEGSKA (reference sequence). V shed 5 bases, J shed 7 bases, and the junction held 4 bases outside the gene matches.

The chain joins TRBV10-3 to TRBJ1-6, with 9 bases lining up with TRBD1. The CDR3 spans 14 residues. V lost 2 bases to trimming and J lost 12 bases; unmatched junction nucleotides: 5. The germline V gene has CDR1 ENHRY and CDR2 SYGVKD. The CDR3 loop is CAISERGQGEPLHF. In DNA form, the CDR3 reads TGTGCCATCAGTGAGAGGGGACAGGGAGAACCCCTCCACTTT.

The rearrangement links TRBV11-2 to TRBJ1-1; possible D gene TRBD1, 5 bases. Germline CDR1 is SGHAT and CDR2 is FQNNGV. V was trimmed by 5 bases and J by 0 bases, leaving 13 bases between them. This CDR3 spans 15 amino acids. In nucleotides, the CDR3 is TGTGCCAGCAGCCTTACTGGGGGGATGAACACTGAAGCTTTCTTT. Protein sequence: CASSLTGGMNTEAFF.

This clonotype was seen ten or more times. This chain links TRBV6-1 with TRBJ1-6; 7 bases are a match to TRBD1. The CDR3 contains 17 residues. Unmatched junction bases numbered 12, after V lost 4 bases and J lost 6 bases. Germline V CDR1 and CDR2: MNHNS, SASEGT. CDR3: CASSAQTGQALNSPLHF. The CDR3 DNA reads TGTGCCAGCAGTGCCCAAACTGGACAGGCGCTTAATTCACCCCTCCACTTT.